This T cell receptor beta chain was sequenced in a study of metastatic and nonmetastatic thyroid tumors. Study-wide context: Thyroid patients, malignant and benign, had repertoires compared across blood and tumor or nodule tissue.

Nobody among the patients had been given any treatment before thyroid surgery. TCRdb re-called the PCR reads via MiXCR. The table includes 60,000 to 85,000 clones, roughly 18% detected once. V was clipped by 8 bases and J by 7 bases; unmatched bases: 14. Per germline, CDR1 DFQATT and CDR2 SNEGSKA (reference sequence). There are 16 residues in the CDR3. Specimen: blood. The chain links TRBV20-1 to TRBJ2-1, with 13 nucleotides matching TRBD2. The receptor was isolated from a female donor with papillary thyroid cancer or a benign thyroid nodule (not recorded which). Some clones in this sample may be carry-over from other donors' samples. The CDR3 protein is CSPAKSGLAGSNEQFF. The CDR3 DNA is TGCAGTCCAGCAAAATCGGGACTAGCGGGGAGTAATGAGCAGTTCTTC.